One and the same sample provided the 29 T cell receptor beta chains below, sequenced in a study of technical replicates of blood from several donors. Sequenced by immunoSEQ multiplex PCR; TCRdb stores in-frame clones only, minus some. The sample shows tens of thousands of clones, around 94% of them seen only once. Sequencing was carried out using T cells isolated from PBMCs. These receptors were collected from a human donor in good health.

The chain joins TRBV9 to TRBJ1-4, with D possibly matching TRBD1 (5 bases). This CDR3 has 15 amino acids. CDR1 is SGDLS and CDR2 is YYNGEE in the germline V gene. V was clipped by 0 bases and J by 8 bases, with 14 bases between them. CDR3 loop: CASSVAGVIGEKLFF. The CDR3 DNA reads TGTGCCAGCAGCGTAGCGGGGGTGATAGGAGAAAAACTGTTTTTT.

The genes are TRBV18 and TRBJ2-7, with 10 bases lining up with TRBD1. The V and J ends lost 6 bases and 0 bases, in that order; junction bases with no gene match: 2. This CDR3 has 14 amino acids. Germline V gene lookup returns CDR1 KGHSH and CDR2 LQKENI. CDR3 DNA: TGTGCCAGCTCCCGGACAGGGGGCTCCTACGAGCAGTACTTC. As protein: CASSRTGGSYEQYF.

The gene calls are TRBV6-1 and TRBJ1-1, with D unresolved. V was clipped by 1 base and J by 4 bases, with 7 bases between them. CDR1 and CDR2 (germline): MNHNS, SASEGT. The CDR3 is made up of 13 amino acids. The CDR3: CASSEGWSTEAFF. CDR3 DNA sequence: TGTGCCAGCAGTGAAGGGTGGAGCACTGAAGCTTTCTTT.

The CDR3 DNA follows: TGTGCCAGTAGGGCAAGACAGGGGGCGGACGATGGCTACACCTTC. The encoded protein is CASRARQGADDGYTF. The chain couples TRBV19 to TRBJ1-2, with 10 bases that match TRBD1. The germline V gene has CDR1 LNHDA and CDR2 SQIVND (reference sequence). This CDR3 is built from 15 residues. J lost 6 bases, V lost 6 bases, and 10 bases had no gene match.

The V gene is TRBV18, the J gene TRBJ1-1; 10 nucleotides align to TRBD1. The V gene end was trimmed by 6 bases and the J gene end by 4 bases; junction bases not matched to a gene: 5. The CDR3 contains 14 residues. The germline V gene encodes CDR1 KGHSH and CDR2 LQKENI. The CDR3 DNA follows: TGTGCCAGCTCCCGGGACAGGGGACTCACTGAAGCTTTCTTT. Its protein is CASSRDRGLTEAFF. Filled out from reference TRBV18 and TRBJ1-1, the complete variable domain reads NAGVMQNPRHLVRRRGQEARLRCSPMKGHSHVYWYRQLPEEGLKFMVYLQKENIIDESGMPKERFSAEFPKEGPSILRIQQVVRGDSAAYFCASSRDRGLTEAFFGQGTRLTVV.

This rearrangement joins TRBV30 to TRBJ2-1, with D perhaps matching TRBD1 (6 bases). This CDR3 has 11 amino acids. Germline V gene data show CDR1 as GTSNPN and CDR2 as SVGIG (reference sequence). V shed 7 bases and J shed 7 bases, with 11 bases lying between them. CDR3 bases: TGTGCCTACCTCCAGGGGAATGAGCAGTTCTTC. Translating gives CAYLQGNEQFF.

V gene TRBV27 combines with J gene TRBJ2-1, with 8 nucleotides matching TRBD1. Germline V gives CDR1 MNHEY, CDR2 SMNVEV (reference sequence). The CDR3 covers 15 residues. Trimming took 3 bases from V and 7 from J; bases not matched to a gene: 8. The CDR3 reads CASSLPWTGLNEQFF. The CDR3 DNA sequence: TGTGCCAGCAGTTTGCCCTGGACAGGGCTGAATGAGCAGTTCTTC.

J is TRBJ2-7 and V is TRBV11-3, with D unclear. Germline V CDR1 and CDR2: SGHNT, YENEEA. The CDR3 totals 12 residues. V was clipped by 2 bases and J by 5 bases, with 7 bases between them. The CDR3 here is CASSLTPDEQYF. CDR3 in DNA: TGTGCCAGCAGCTTAACGCCAGACGAGCAGTACTTC.

The CDR3 bases are TGTGCCTGGACACCGGGAGGAGTTGATACGCAGTATTTT. Encoded protein: CAWTPGGVDTQYF. This chain connects TRBV30 to TRBJ2-3; 7 bases match TRBD2. V was pared by 4 bases and J by 6 bases, with 7 bases of the junction left unmatched. Germline V gene lookup returns CDR1 GTSNPN and CDR2 SVGIG (reference sequence). This CDR3 comprises 13 residues.

The V call is TRBV19, the J call TRBJ2-7; TRBD1 aligns across 8 bases. V trimming: 5 bases; J trimming: 4 bases; junction bases outside the gene matches: 4. The germline V gene has CDR1 LNHDA and CDR2 SQIVND (reference sequence). The CDR3 has 13 amino acids. The CDR3 bases are TGTGCCAGTAGTGGAGACAGGGGATACGAGCAGTACTTC. This gives the protein CASSGDRGYEQYF.

The rearrangement joins TRBV5-8 to TRBJ1-5; no definite D call. This CDR3 spans 14 amino acids. Trimming removed 5 bases at V and 6 bases at J, with 15 bases between. The germline CDR1 and CDR2 sequences are SGHTS and YDEGEE. DNA of the CDR3: TGTGCCAGCAGGATGTTACAAGTCCCTCAGCCCCAGCATTTT. This translates into CASRMLQVPQPQHF.

The chain links TRBV9 to TRBJ2-3; 7 nucleotides match TRBD2. Per the germline V gene, CDR1 is SGDLS and CDR2 is YYNGEE. V shed 4 bases and J 2 bases; nucleotides not matched to a gene: 10. This CDR3 is 16 amino acids long. The CDR3 region has the DNA TGTGCCAGCAGCCCCCTGGGAGGGCCTTACACAGATACGCAGTATTTT. It encodes CASSPLGGPYTDTQYF.

V and J are TRBV6-5 and TRBJ2-7, with D possibly being TRBD2 (5 bases). The V gene lost 0 bases and the J gene lost 0 bases, with 9 bases spanning the gap. Germline V lookup: CDR1 MNHEY, CDR2 SVGAGI. This CDR3 is built from 15 residues. CDR3 amino acids: CASSYSIGISYEQYF. CDR3 coding DNA: TGTGCCAGCAGTTACTCGATCGGGATCTCCTACGAGCAGTACTTC.

This chain uses TRBV29-1 with TRBJ2-2; 10 nucleotides line up with TRBD2. From germline, CDR1 is SQVTM and CDR2 ANQGSEA. The CDR3 contains 14 residues. The V and J ends lost 6 bases and 7 bases, in that order; junction bases with no gene match: 8. CDR3 DNA sequence: TGCAGCGTGGAGCCGGGACTAGCGCACGGGGAGCTGTTTTTT. Translating it yields CSVEPGLAHGELFF.

J is TRBJ1-5 and V is TRBV2; 8 bases align to TRBD1. CDR3 length: 18 residues. Germline assignment: CDR1 SNHLY and CDR2 FYNNEI. Trimming removed 2 bases from V and 1 base from J; junction bases left unmatched: 10. CDR3 residues: CASSEYVWDRTSNQPQHF. The CDR3 region has the DNA TGTGCCAGCAGTGAATATGTCTGGGACAGGACAAGCAATCAGCCCCAGCATTTT.

Here the CDR3 reads CASSVGPVLGTEAFF. CDR3 DNA sequence: TGTGCCAGTAGTGTGGGGCCGGTTCTGGGCACTGAAGCTTTCTTT. The rearrangement links TRBV19 to TRBJ1-1; D is possibly TRBD1 (5 bases). Germline CDR1 LNHDA, CDR2 SQIVND (reference sequence). This CDR3 spans 15 amino acids. V was clipped by 5 bases and J by 4 bases, with 17 bases between them. The full variable domain, its missing parts supplied by reference TRBV19 and TRBJ1-1, is DGGITQSPKYLFRKEGQNVTLSCEQNLNHDAMYWYRQDPGQGLRLIYYSQIVNDFQKGDIAEGYSVSREKKESFPLTVTSAQKNPTAFYLCASSVGPVLGTEAFFGQGTRLTVV.

The V gene is TRBV13, the J gene TRBJ2-7; 9 bases line up with TRBD2. CDR1 PRHDT and CDR2 FYEKMQ come from the germline V gene (reference sequence). The CDR3 loop spans 14 amino acids. J was trimmed by 1 base and V by 4 bases; bases with no gene match: 2. The CDR3 protein is CASSSTSGSYEQYF. CDR3 in DNA: TGTGCCAGCAGCTCGACTAGCGGTTCCTACGAGCAGTACTTC.

In its sample, this clone was seen once. V is TRBV28 and J is TRBJ1-5, with a tentative D call TRBD1 (5 bases). There are 15 residues in the CDR3. Germline CDR1 is MDHEN and CDR2 is SYDVKM. Trimming took 3 bases from V and 2 from J, leaving 11 bases between them. Here the CDR3 reads CASSLIGEGNQPQHF. CDR3 sequence (DNA): TGTGCCAGCAGTTTGATAGGGGAAGGCAATCAGCCCCAGCATTTT.

The chain carries TRBV9 and TRBJ2-1, with 13 bases that match TRBD2. The CDR3 runs to 16 residues. Germline V gene sequence: CDR1 SGDLS, CDR2 YYNGEE. J was trimmed by 1 base and V by 4 bases; bases with no gene match: 2. The CDR3 spells CASSQGLAGSYNEQFF. The CDR3 DNA is TGTGCCAGCAGCCAGGGACTAGCGGGATCCTACAATGAGCAGTTCTTC.

This clone was observed once. The genes are TRBV25-1 and TRBJ2-7, with unresolved D. Trimming took 1 base from V and 4 from J, leaving 11 bases between them. The CDR3 sequence is 14 residues long. Germline V gene data show CDR1 as MGHDK and CDR2 as SYGVNS. CDR3 region: CASSESRPGYEQYF. The CDR3 nucleotides are TGTGCCAGCAGTGAATCCCGACCCGGGTACGAGCAGTACTTC.

This clone was seen a single time. The J gene is TRBJ2-7, the V gene TRBV2, with 8 positions matching TRBD2. Germline V gene lookup returns CDR1 SNHLY and CDR2 FYNNEI. The J segment lost 3 bases and the V segment lost 9 bases, leaving 7 bases of the junction unmatched. CDR3 length equals 13 residues. In nucleotides, the CDR3 is TGTGCCAGGACGGGAGGGGAATTCTACGAGCAGTACTTC. Translating gives CARTGGEFYEQYF.

V usage is TRBV29-1 and J usage is TRBJ1-2, with 10 nucleotides matching TRBD1. This CDR3 spans 14 amino acids. The V segment lost 4 bases and the J segment 3 bases; nucleotides outside the gene matches: 5. The germline V gene has CDR1 SQVTM and CDR2 ANQGSEA. The CDR3 protein is CSVGLGTGDYGYTF. The CDR3 region has the DNA TGCAGCGTTGGATTGGGGACAGGGGACTATGGCTACACCTTC.

The gene calls are TRBV7-2 and TRBJ2-7; weak D call: TRBD2 (5 bases). Germline CDR1 is SGHTA and CDR2 is FQGNSA. V was cut by 6 bases and J by 2 bases, with 20 bases left in between. The CDR3 is made up of 16 amino acids. CDR3 DNA: TGTGCCAGCAGTTTAATACCGGGAAACTGGGCCTACGAGCAGTACTTC. It encodes CASSLIPGNWAYEQYF.

The chain recombines TRBV10-1 with TRBJ2-2; D might be TRBD2 (5 bases). Germline-derived CDR1 and CDR2 are WNHNN and SYGVQD (reference sequence). The V end was cut by 3 bases, the J end by 3 bases, with 14 bases between. The CDR3 is made up of 16 amino acids. CDR3 coding DNA: TGCGCCAGCAGTGACTACTTGCCCGGGGACACCGGGGAGCTGTTTTTT. Its protein is CASSDYLPGDTGELFF.

The rearrangement uses TRBV30 and TRBJ2-5; 7 nucleotides agree with TRBD2. Germline trimming cut 3 bases from V and 3 bases from J; bases unmatched to any gene: 7. The CDR3 sequence is 14 residues long. Looked up from germline, CDR1 is GTSNPN and CDR2 is SVGIG (reference sequence). CDR3 protein: CAWSPGLAEETQYF. DNA for the CDR3: TGTGCCTGGAGCCCGGGGCTAGCGGAAGAGACCCAGTACTTC.

This clone has just one count. The chain joins TRBV7-2 to TRBJ1-5; D might be TRBD1 (6 bases). CDR1 and CDR2 (germline): SGHTA, FQGNSA. V was shortened by 2 bases and J by 1 base, with 9 bases between the two germline ends. The CDR3 contains 15 residues. The CDR3 coding sequence is TGTGCCAGCAGCTTATCGGACAGCAGCAATCAGCCCCAGCATTTT. It specifies CASSLSDSSNQPQHF.

This chain links TRBV25-1 with TRBJ2-7; maybe TRBD1 (5 bases). Germline V lookup: CDR1 MGHDK, CDR2 SYGVNS. The V end lost 8 bases, the J end lost 0 bases, and 11 bases lay between the germline ends. The CDR3 is 13 amino acids. CDR3 residues: CASHKGSSYEQYF. DNA of the CDR3: TGTGCCAGCCACAAGGGGTCCTCCTACGAGCAGTACTTC.

This chain links TRBV19 with TRBJ1-5; D is undetermined. This CDR3 contains 13 residues. Germline loops: CDR1 LNHDA, CDR2 SQIVND (reference sequence). Trimming removed 8 bases from V and 4 bases from J, with 12 bases in between. CDR3 region: CASSMVENQPQHF. In DNA form, the CDR3 reads TGTGCCAGTTCCATGGTGGAGAATCAGCCCCAGCATTTT.

This sequence joins TRBV27 and TRBJ1-2; 7 bases map to TRBD1. This CDR3 region has 12 residues. After removal of 5 bases from V and 8 bases from J, the junction contained 5 bases not matched to a gene. Germline CDR1 MNHEY, CDR2 SMNVEV (reference sequence). The CDR3 loop is CASSPGGAGYTF. DNA of the CDR3: TGTGCCAGCAGTCCAGGGGGTGCAGGCTACACCTTC.